This TCR beta chain came from a study of cytomegalovirus exposure and HLA in healthy donors. Study results and caveats: A reported reduction in N-insertions relative to the 666-donor mean was seen in an Asian-associated ancestry cluster in a later analysis. In terms of immune exposure information, only CMV serostatus was available. Cytomegalovirus status was reportedly diagnosed by the classifier with high specificity and sensitivity.

Researchers ran the PCR with 60 Vbeta and 13 Jbeta primers. TCRdb's copy holds only in-frame clones and misses some; the assay was immunoSEQ multiplex PCR. The sample carries about 170,000 clones, approximately 73% recorded once. As for this clone: As yet, its antigen is unknown.

The sequence derives from a young woman in good health and CMV-seropositive. The sequenced material came from PBMCs.

The CDR3 loop is CASSSLGAGGLYNEQFF. In DNA form, the CDR3 reads TGTGCCAGCAGTTCCCTCGGGGCGGGGGGGCTCTACAATGAGCAGTTCTTC. This chain links TRBV27 with TRBJ2-1; 9 nucleotides match TRBD2. Looked up from germline, CDR1 is MNHEY and CDR2 is SMNVEV (reference sequence). The CDR3 is made up of 17 amino acids. The trim removed 4 bases at V and 3 bases at J, leaving 10 bases unmatched.